The T cell receptor beta chain under discussion was sequenced for a study of identical twins. Study outcomes and limitations: It was possible that invariant MAIT and iNKT cells partly confounded the zero-insertion analyses. In cord blood, abundant beta clonotypes had fewer insertions; memory showed no trend.

Every sampled donor was Caucasian and healthy. The V end was cut by 0 bases, the J end by 6 bases, with 6 bases between. This CDR3 contains 12 residues. Germline V lookup: CDR1 MNHNY, CDR2 SVGAGI (reference sequence). A universal primer site arose from template switching, and cDNA bore unique molecular identifiers. TCRdb ran MiXCR on the 5' RACE reads and lists one entry per CDR3 protein. The data show about 530,000 distinct CDR3 sequences, under 25% seen once. To note about this clonotype: Its antigen is still unknown.

Separately, the same data were catalogued under a study of yellow fever vaccine responses in identical twins.

The sample consisted of CD4+ T cells sorted from blood. The genes are TRBV6-6 and TRBJ2-7; no definite D call. The TCR was taken from a woman aged 18 to 35 in good health. The CDR3 loop reads CASSYSAFEQYF. The CDR3 DNA reads TGTGCCAGCAGTTACTCGGCCTTCGAGCAGTACTTC.